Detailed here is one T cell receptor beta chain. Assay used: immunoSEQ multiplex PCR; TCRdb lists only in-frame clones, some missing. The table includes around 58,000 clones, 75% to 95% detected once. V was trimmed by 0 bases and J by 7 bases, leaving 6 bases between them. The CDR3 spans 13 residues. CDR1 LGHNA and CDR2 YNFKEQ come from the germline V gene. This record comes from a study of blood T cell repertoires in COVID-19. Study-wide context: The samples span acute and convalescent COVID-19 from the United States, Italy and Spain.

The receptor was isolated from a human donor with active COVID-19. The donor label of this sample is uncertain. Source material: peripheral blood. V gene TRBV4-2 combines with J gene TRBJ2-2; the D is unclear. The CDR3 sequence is CASSQERGGELFF. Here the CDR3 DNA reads TGTGCCAGCAGCCAAGAAAGAGGCGGGGAGCTGTTTTTT.